Below are 14 T cell receptor beta chains sequenced from a single sample in a study of shared clonotypes between healthy human individuals. Measured with immunoSEQ multiplex PCR; TCRdb has only the in-frame clones, and not every one. This sample has some 1.5 million clones, with approximately 98% found just once. What was sequenced was naive CD4+ T cells sorted from blood. The subset: CD45RA+ positively selected. The origin of the receptors is a man aged 25 to 40 in good health.

This chain uses TRBV10-2 with TRBJ2-7; D unclear. Germline V lookup: CDR1 WSHSY, CDR2 SAAADI. Trimming stripped 8 bases from V and 2 bases from J, with 10 bases between. The CDR3 extends over 12 amino acids. The CDR3 DNA reads as TGCGCCAGCGCCAAACGTACCTACGAGCAGTACTTC. Its protein is CASAKRTYEQYF.

This chain connects TRBV20-1 to TRBJ1-2; 7 bases line up with TRBD1. Germline-derived CDR1 and CDR2 are DFQATT and SNEGSKA (reference sequence). The CDR3 consists of 11 residues. V was pared by 0 bases and J by 8 bases, with 0 bases of the junction left unmatched. The CDR3 is CSAREDRGYTF. In DNA form, the CDR3 reads TGCAGTGCTAGAGAGGACAGGGGCTACACCTTC.

This sequence joins TRBV25-1 and TRBJ2-3; D ambiguous. V lost 5 bases to trimming and J lost 1 base, with 10 bases between them. CDR1 is MGHDK, CDR2 SYGVNS, per germline. The CDR3 has 14 residues. The CDR3 spells CASSTPMGTDTQYF. CDR3 nucleotide sequence: TGTGCCAGCAGTACCCCGATGGGCACAGATACGCAGTATTTT.

The chain combines TRBV15 with TRBJ2-7; TRBD1 matches 9 bases. This CDR3 is 17 amino acids long. Germline CDR1 reads LNHNV; CDR2 reads YYDKDF (reference sequence). V dropped 0 bases and J dropped 5; count of bases not matched to a gene: 11. The DNA for the CDR3 is TGTGCCACCAGCAGAGAGCCGGCGGGACAGGGCGTCCACGAGCAGTACTTC. Its protein is CATSREPAGQGVHEQYF.

The chain recombines TRBV6-1 with TRBJ2-5; D may be TRBD1 or TRBD2 (6 bases each). The CDR3 sequence is 15 residues long. Trimming took off 0 bases at V and 5 bases at J, with 13 bases between the two ends. In germline, CDR1 is MNHNS, CDR2 SASEGT. CDR3 loop: CASSEALGGLETQYF. The CDR3 nucleotides read TGTGCCAGCAGTGAAGCGCTTGGGGGGCTGGAGACCCAGTACTTC.

The gene calls are TRBV10-1 and TRBJ2-7; D is undetermined. The length of the CDR3 is 14 residues. The germline V and J ends were trimmed by 3 bases and 1 base, with 10 bases remaining between them. Per the germline V gene, CDR1 is WNHNN and CDR2 is SYGVQD (reference sequence). In DNA, the CDR3 is TGCGCCAGCAGTGAACGGGTAGGGTCCTACGAGCAGTACTTC. Its protein product is CASSERVGSYEQYF.

This sequence joins TRBV11-3 and TRBJ2-1, with D possibly matching TRBD2 (5 bases). The germline V and J ends were trimmed by 3 bases and 4 bases, with 10 bases remaining between them. Germline V CDR1 and CDR2: SGHNT, YENEEA. This CDR3 is built from 14 residues. The CDR3 DNA is TGTGCCAGCAGCTTGGCCCGGGGATACAATGAGCAGTTCTTC. It encodes CASSLARGYNEQFF.

A remark on this clone: Different DNA sequences within this sample yield the same CDR3. The chain recombines TRBV28 with TRBJ1-1, with 7 nucleotides matching TRBD1. CDR3 length: 14 residues. Losses at the gene ends were 6 bases for V and 3 bases for J; bases not matched to a gene: 7. Germline lookup yields CDR1 MDHEN and CDR2 SYDVKM. CDR3 nucleotides: TGTGCCAGCAGCCCCCGACAGGGACACACTGAAGCTTTCTTT. It yields the protein CASSPRQGHTEAFF. Full variable domain (missing parts from reference TRBV28 and TRBJ1-1): DVKVTQSSRYLVKRTGEKVFLECVQDMDHENMFWYRQDPGLGLRLIYFSYDVKMKEKGDIPEGYSVSREKKERFSLILESASTNQTSMYLCASSPRQGHTEAFFGQGTRLTVV.

This chain links TRBV30 with TRBJ1-4; TRBD1 matches at 9 bases. Germline assignment: CDR1 GTSNPN and CDR2 SVGIG (reference sequence). The length of the CDR3 is 14 residues. With V trimmed by 5 bases and J by 7 bases, 8 bases remained unmatched. The CDR3 DNA is TGTGCCTGGGCCGGACAGGGGATTTTTGAAAAACTGTTTTTT. Its translation is CAWAGQGIFEKLFF.

The chain employs TRBV9 and TRBJ2-7; D gene ambiguous. Trimming took off 0 bases at V and 2 bases at J, with 9 bases between the two ends. The CDR3 totals 14 residues. Per germline, CDR1 SGDLS and CDR2 YYNGEE. Written as DNA, the CDR3 is TGTGCCAGCAGCGTAGAATCGGTAGCCTACGAGCAGTACTTC. As protein: CASSVESVAYEQYF.

This clone was seen just once. This same CDR3 is encoded by further DNA sequences in the sample. The chain combines TRBV18 with TRBJ1-2; D is unresolved. V gave up 3 bases and J gave up 5 bases, with 10 bases separating them. Germline V gene data show CDR1 as KGHSH and CDR2 as LQKENI. This CDR3 contains 13 residues. In DNA, the CDR3 is TGTGCCAGCTCACCCACGGTTCCTTATGGCTACACCTTC. Protein: CASSPTVPYGYTF.

The chain uses TRBV14 and TRBJ1-1; D may be TRBD1 (6 bases). The CDR3 has 17 residues. V lost 0 bases, J lost 3 bases, and 17 bases lay in between. Germline CDR1 is SGHDN and CDR2 is FVKESK. Here the CDR3 DNA reads TGTGCCAGCAGCCAAGACAAGAACAGGGCGGGGCACACTGAAGCTTTCTTT. Translated: CASSQDKNRAGHTEAFF.

The chain employs TRBV19 and TRBJ1-1; D unresolved. V lost 1 base, J lost 3 bases, and 6 bases lay in between. The CDR3 sequence is 13 residues long. Germline V gene sequence: CDR1 LNHDA, CDR2 SQIVND (reference sequence). Written as DNA, the CDR3 is TGTGCCAGTAGTATAGCCGTAGACACTGAAGCTTTCTTT. The encoded protein is CASSIAVDTEAFF.

CDR3 sequence reads: CASSHGRVDGYTF. The CDR3 DNA reads as TGTGCCAGCAGTCACGGCAGGGTGGATGGCTACACCTTC. The chain has TRBV27 and TRBJ1-2; D is possibly TRBD1 (5 bases). Between the trimmed V and J ends, which lost 5 bases and 6 bases, there was a span of 13 bases. The CDR3 extends over 13 amino acids. Germline-derived CDR1 and CDR2 are MNHEY and SMNVEV (reference sequence).